The T cell receptor beta chain under discussion was sequenced for a study of human thymus T cells. During corrective heart surgery, resections were taken, and the thymus tissue came from them. Having corrective surgery for congenital heart defects, healthy Finnish infants were the ones who donated. General observations from the study: Highly overlapping thymic repertoires in unrelated individuals were reported by related research. Gene usage for V and J segments appeared biased in thymic and blood repertoires.

The length of the CDR3 is 16 residues. V lost 7 bases to trimming and J lost 0 bases, with 17 bases between them. CDR1 is SGHAT, CDR2 FQNNGV, per germline. To note about this clone: Its target is unknown.

Profiled with immunoSEQ multiplex PCR; TCRdb holds only in-frame clones, not every one. Of some 120,000 clones listed, around 94% were seen once; the top ten hold roughly 0.024%. This TCR was sampled from a boy less than two years old with a congenital heart defect but otherwise immunologically healthy. Sequencing was performed on thymus tissue. The V and J genes are TRBV11-2 and TRBJ2-3; unclear D gene. Here the CDR3 reads CASTQSHGRSTDTQYF. In DNA form, the CDR3 reads TGTGCCAGCACCCAATCCCATGGACGTAGCACAGATACGCAGTATTTT.